Shown below are 4 T cell receptor beta chains from a single sample sequenced in a study of OX40 agonist ivuxolimab in advanced cancers. TCRdb's table, derived via immunoSEQ multiplex PCR, lists solely in-frame clones and lacks some. This table has about 79,000 clones, 88% appearing once. Specimen: CD4+ or CD8+ T cells sorted from blood, collected in a trial of the OX40 agonist ivuxolimab. These receptors originate from an adult with an advanced solid tumor such as melanoma, head and neck, liver or kidney cancer.

The chain employs TRBV18 and TRBJ1-1; D is undetermined. CDR1 is KGHSH, CDR2 LQKENI, per germline. CDR3 length: 13 residues. V lost 2 bases and J 1 base, leaving 5 bases between the germline ends. Here the CDR3 DNA reads TGTGCCAGCTCACCAGGTAGGAACACTGAAGCTTTCTTT. Protein product: CASSPGRNTEAFF.

This clone was seen just once. The V call is TRBV19, the J call TRBJ2-5, with 7 bases aligning to TRBD2. The CDR3 has 16 amino acids. The germline CDR1 and CDR2 sequences are LNHDA and SQIVND (reference sequence). V shed 5 bases, J shed 2 bases, and the junction held 11 bases outside the gene matches. CDR3 sequence: CASSPRAGAAQETQYF. DNA of the CDR3: TGTGCCAGTAGTCCCCGGGCGGGAGCAGCACAAGAGACCCAGTACTTC.

The chain recombines TRBV2 with TRBJ2-3; a weak D match, TRBD2 (6 bases). The V end lost 1 base, the J end lost 6 bases, and 14 bases lay between the germline ends. Germline-derived CDR1 and CDR2 are SNHLY and FYNNEI. The CDR3 has 15 residues. The chain's CDR3 is CASSEVWQGGDTQYF. The CDR3 DNA follows: TGTGCCAGCAGTGAAGTCTGGCAGGGAGGTGATACGCAGTATTTT.

V and J are TRBV27 and TRBJ2-3, with D perhaps given as TRBD1 or TRBD2 (6 bases each). Germline assignment: CDR1 MNHEY and CDR2 SMNVEV (reference sequence). V was trimmed by 1 base and J by 1 base, leaving 9 bases between them. The CDR3 runs to 15 residues. The CDR3 nucleotides are TGTGCCAGCAGTTTATGGGGGGCTGGCACAGATACGCAGTATTTT. This codes for CASSLWGAGTDTQYF.